These 8 T cell receptor beta chains share one sample of origin, sequenced in a study of CD8+ T cells in alopecia areata. Following extraction, RNA underwent reverse transcription to cDNA, which served as the sequencing template. TCRdb's copy holds only in-frame clones and misses some; the assay was immunoSEQ multiplex PCR. The sample carries about 97,000 clones, about 60% recorded once. The treatment here: oral pan-JAK inhibitor, 5-10 mg twice daily. Sequencing used CD8+ T cells sorted from blood, obtained between weeks 55 and 65, from a patient treated with tofacitinib. These receptors all come from a human donor with alopecia areata.

The J gene is TRBJ2-7, the V gene TRBV15; D is ambiguous. The germline V and J ends were trimmed by 5 bases and 6 bases, with 17 bases remaining between them. The CDR3 is 14 residues long. Germline-derived CDR1 and CDR2 are LNHNV and YYDKDF (reference sequence). The CDR3 is CATSVSRSPGEQYF. CDR3 bases: TGTGCCACCAGCGTTTCACGGTCACCCGGCGAGCAGTACTTC.

A note on this clone: This CDR3 is also generated by other DNA sequences in the sample. This CDR3 is CASSFGPGAEAFF. CDR3 in DNA: TGTGCCAGCAGTTTTGGGCCAGGGGCTGAAGCTTTCTTT. The V and J genes are TRBV27 and TRBJ1-1, with D possibly being TRBD1 (6 bases). Germline CDR1 reads MNHEY; CDR2 reads SMNVEV (reference sequence). V lost 3 bases and J lost 6, with 11 bases in between. CDR3 size: 13 residues.

The J gene is TRBJ2-1, the V gene TRBV10-1; D possibly corresponds to TRBD1 (6 bases). The CDR3 loop spans 14 amino acids. V was clipped by 4 bases and J by 0 bases, with 7 bases between them. The germline V gene has CDR1 WNHNN and CDR2 SYGVQD (reference sequence). CDR3 DNA sequence: TGCGCCAGCAGTGCCAGGGGCTCCTACAATGAGCAGTTCTTC. It translates to CASSARGSYNEQFF.

The chain is built from TRBV19 and TRBJ1-1, with D unresolved. With 3 bases removed from V and 1 base from J, the gap between germline ends came to 6 bases. The CDR3 has 13 residues. The V gene's germline CDR1 is LNHDA and CDR2 SQIVND (reference sequence). This CDR3 is CASSINGNTEAFF. The CDR3 bases are TGTGCCAGTAGTATCAACGGGAACACTGAAGCTTTCTTT. The entire variable domain, with the rest obtained from reference TRBV19 and TRBJ1-1, is as follows: DGGITQSPKYLFRKEGQNVTLSCEQNLNHDAMYWYRQDPGQGLRLIYYSQIVNDFQKGDIAEGYSVSREKKESFPLTVTSAQKNPTAFYLCASSINGNTEAFFGQGTRLTVV.

The rearrangement uses TRBV11-2 and TRBJ2-1; no clear D. The CDR3 has 15 residues. The germline gives CDR1 SGHAT, CDR2 FQNNGV. Between the trimmed V and J ends, which lost 3 bases and 0 bases, there was a span of 9 bases. The CDR3 DNA is TGTGCCAGCAGCTTCGATCGAAGCTCCTACAATGAGCAGTTCTTC. Protein product: CASSFDRSSYNEQFF.

The chain is built from TRBV27 and TRBJ2-3; 7 bases map to TRBD1. The V segment lost 10 bases and the J segment 3 bases; nucleotides outside the gene matches: 7. The CDR3 is 13 amino acids. Germline-derived CDR1 and CDR2 are MNHEY and SMNVEV (reference sequence). The CDR3 region has the DNA TGTGCCACCAGACAGGGTCGAACAGATACGCAGTATTTT. Translation gives CATRQGRTDTQYF.

The rearrangement uses TRBV27 and TRBJ2-1; 7 bases map to TRBD2. V trimming: 10 bases; J trimming: 3 bases; junction bases outside the gene matches: 9. The CDR3 length is 14 residues. The V gene's germline CDR1 is MNHEY and CDR2 SMNVEV (reference sequence). The CDR3 sequence: CATWGGQLYNEQFF. In DNA form, the CDR3 reads TGTGCCACCTGGGGAGGGCAACTCTACAATGAGCAGTTCTTC.

The V gene is TRBV23-1, the J gene TRBJ1-5; TRBD1 might be the D (6 bases). TRBV23-1 is assigned to the ORF class and has an uncertain function. The length of the CDR3 is 12 residues. Between the trimmed V and J ends, which lost 4 bases and 7 bases, there was a span of 8 bases. CDR3 amino acids: CASSRGRQPQHF. The CDR3 nucleotides are TGCGCCAGCAGTCGGGGGCGGCAGCCCCAGCATTTT.